The source of this TCR beta chain is a study of metastatic and nonmetastatic thyroid tumors. Study-wide background: Where malignant and benign thyroid patients were concerned, repertoires were compared across blood and tumor or nodule tissue.

This clone was observed at least ten times. No treatment of any kind had been given to any patient before thyroid surgery. TCRdb reanalyzed the PCR reads via MiXCR. The sample shows 75,000 to 100,000 clones, 10% to 15% of them seen only once. The sequenced sample consisted of blood. This clonotype originated in a female donor with papillary thyroid cancer or a benign thyroid nodule (not recorded which). Some clones in this sample may be carry-over from other donors' samples.

The CDR3 here is CASSPSTLPAGELFF. Written as DNA, the CDR3 is TGTGCCAGCTCACCTTCTACATTACCCGCCGGGGAGCTGTTTTTT. This chain joins TRBV18 and TRBJ2-2; unclear D gene. Trimming took off 3 bases at V and 6 bases at J, with 14 bases between the two ends. In germline, CDR1 is KGHSH, CDR2 LQKENI. The CDR3 is 15 residues long.